The sequence of this T cell receptor beta chain was determined in a study of beta chain features in type 1 diabetes. J was trimmed by 6 bases and V by 5 bases; bases with no gene match: 11. The length of the CDR3 is 16 residues. Looked up from germline, CDR1 is SEHNR and CDR2 is FQNEAQ (reference sequence). Of the isolated RNA, all was reverse transcribed, and so the sequenced material was expressed TCRB transcripts. Sequenced by immunoSEQ multiplex PCR; TCRdb stores in-frame clones only, minus some. This table holds 150,000 to 200,000 clones, approximately 9.9% found once. This TCR was recovered from a woman aged 18-29 years in good health. Sequencing used central memory CD4+ T cells from blood. V and J are TRBV7-9 and TRBJ1-2; 11 bases are a match to TRBD1. As DNA, the CDR3 is TGTGCCAGCAGCCTTTCCCGGTGGACAGGGGGCGATGGCTACACCTTC. This sequence encodes CASSLSRWTGGDGYTF.